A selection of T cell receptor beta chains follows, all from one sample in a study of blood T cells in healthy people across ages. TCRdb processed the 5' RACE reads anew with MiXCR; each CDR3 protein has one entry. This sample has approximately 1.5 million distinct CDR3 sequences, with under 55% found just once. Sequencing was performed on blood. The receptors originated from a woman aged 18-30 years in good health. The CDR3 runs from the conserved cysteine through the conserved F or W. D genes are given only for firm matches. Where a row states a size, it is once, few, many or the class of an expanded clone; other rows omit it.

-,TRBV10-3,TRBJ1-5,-,TGTGCCATCAGTGAAAGGGCTTATAGCAATCAGCCCCAGCATTTT,CAISERAYSNQPQHF
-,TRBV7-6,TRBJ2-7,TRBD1,TGTGCCAGCAGCCCCCTGGGACAGGGCTACTACGAGCAGTACTTC,CASSPLGQGYYEQYF
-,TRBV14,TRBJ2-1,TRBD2,TGTGCCAGCAGCCAACTCGGGACTAGTGGATGGGGGCAGTTCTTC,CASSQLGTSGWGQFF
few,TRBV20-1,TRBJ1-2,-,TGCAGTGCTCCCCCGACTAACTATGGCTACACCTTC,CSAPPTNYGYTF
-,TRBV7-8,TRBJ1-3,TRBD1,TGTGCCAGCAGCCGAGGGACAGGCCTCGCATCTGGAAACACCATATATTTT,CASSRGTGLASGNTIYF
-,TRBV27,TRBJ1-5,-,TGTGCCAGCAGTTTAAGTAGGGTTCTTCAGCCCCAGCATTTT,CASSLSRVLQPQHF
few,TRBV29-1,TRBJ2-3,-,TGCAGCGTGCCCTGGGGCGGTAAAGATACGCAGTATTTT,CSVPWGGKDTQYF
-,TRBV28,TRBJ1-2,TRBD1,TGTGCCAGCAGGTCGGACAGGGTTGGCTACACCTTC,CASRSDRVGYTF
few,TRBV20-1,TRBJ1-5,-,TGCAGTGCCCACGTGGGGAGGGAAAATCAGCCCCAGCATTTT,CSAHVGRENQPQHF
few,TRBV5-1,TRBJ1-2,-,TGCGCCAGCAGCCAGACAGGATGGACCTATGGCTACACCTTC,CASSQTGWTYGYTF